These 4 T cell receptor beta chains were all obtained from the same sample, sequenced in a study of blood T cell repertoires in COVID-19 (dated by TCRdb to about 2020). The method was the immunoSEQ multiplex PCR assay. The source is immuneACCESS, and TCRdb retained only in-frame sequences with V and J called. Part of the clones is not carried over; for the studies checked, unresolved V genes explain less than half of this, and the remainder is unexplained. This sample has 120,000 to 150,000 clones in its table, and around 86% of those were observed once. The top ten clonotypes cover roughly 1.4% of the sample. The sample taken for sequencing was peripheral blood. These receptors were taken from a human donor in a cohort sampled during active COVID-19.

The chain is built from TRBV21-1 and TRBJ2-3; TRBD2 is the table's D call, not checked against the DNA. TRBV21-1 counts as a pseudogene. This CDR3 region has 16 residues. CDR3 sequence: CASSKGGGSDTDTQYF. The DNA for the CDR3 is TGTGCCAGCAGCAAAGGGGGGGGTTCGGACACAGATACGCAGTATTTT.

Written as DNA, the CDR3 is TGTGCCAGCAGCAGATCAGGGGCGGTAAATCAGCCCCAGCATTTT. It is translated as CASSRSGAVNQPQHF. V and J are TRBV9 and TRBJ1-5, with D possibly TRBD1 on 6 matching bases. The germline gives CDR1 SGDLS, CDR2 YYNGEE. V dropped 4 bases and J dropped 4 bases, with 15 bases sitting between them. The CDR3 covers 15 residues.

This chain connects TRBV19 to TRBJ2-5; the match to TRBD1 covers 7 bases. The CDR3 spans 15 residues. J lost 8 bases, V lost 3 bases, and 12 bases had no gene match. The germline V gene encodes CDR1 LNHDA and CDR2 SQIVND (reference sequence). The CDR3 sequence: CASSMPSGTANTQYF. The CDR3 DNA is TGTGCCAGTAGTATGCCGTCGGGGACAGCCAACACCCAGTACTTC.

The rearrangement links TRBV7-9 to TRBJ1-1, with D possibly being TRBD1 (5 bases). The ends were cut back, 5 bases at V and 0 bases at J, with 16 bases in the middle. This CDR3 is 16 amino acids long. The germline V gene encodes CDR1 SEHNR and CDR2 FQNEAQ (reference sequence). CDR3 loop: CASSGQGLFLNTEAFF. The DNA of the CDR3 is TGTGCCAGCAGCGGCCAGGGACTCTTTTTGAACACTGAAGCTTTCTTT.